The 31 T cell receptor beta chains presented below share a single source sample, sequenced in a study of shared clonotypes between healthy human individuals. The data were produced by immunoSEQ multiplex PCR, yet TCRdb's version contains in-frame clones alone and is incomplete. The sample shows some 740,000 clones, over 90% of them seen only once. As defined, naive CD8 cells were CD45RO-negative and positively selected for CCR7, with terminally differentiated effector memory CD45RA+ cells excluded. The specimen was naive CD8+ T cells sorted from blood. Source of these receptors: a man aged 30 to 39 in good health.

The chain recombines TRBV7-6 with TRBJ2-3; no firm D call. With 1 base removed from V and 1 base from J, the gap between germline ends came to 6 bases. CDR1 and CDR2 from the germline V gene are SGHVS and FNYEAQ. The CDR3 sequence is 14 residues long. CDR3 coding DNA: TGTGCCAGCAGCTTAGACACAGGCACAGATACGCAGTATTTT. Its protein product is CASSLDTGTDTQYF.

About this clone itself: Other nucleotide sequences from this sample produce the same CDR3. The V gene is TRBV29-1, the J gene TRBJ2-1; D tentatively fits TRBD1 or TRBD2 (5 bases each). Germline CDR1 SQVTM, CDR2 ANQGSEA. This CDR3 comprises 12 residues. V was trimmed by 4 bases and J by 2 bases, leaving 6 bases between them. The CDR3, as DNA: TGCAGCGTTGCGGGGCCCTACAATGAGCAGTTCTTC. Translation gives CSVAGPYNEQFF.

The V call is TRBV27, the J call TRBJ2-7; D is unresolved. Germline-derived CDR1 and CDR2 are MNHEY and SMNVEV (reference sequence). V lost 2 bases and J lost 3, with 8 bases in between. The CDR3 extends over 13 amino acids. The CDR3 DNA sequence: TGTGCCAGCAGTTTAACCTACGACTACGAGCAGTACTTC. Translating it yields CASSLTYDYEQYF.

The chain combines TRBV4-1 with TRBJ2-2; 9 bases map to TRBD1. CDR1 MGHRA and CDR2 YSYEKL come from the germline V gene. Unmatched junction bases numbered 5, after V lost 0 bases and J lost 6 bases. The CDR3 sequence is 16 residues long. The CDR3 DNA reads as TGCGCCAGCAGCCAAGATGGGACAGGGAGGGCCGGGGAGCTGTTTTTT. It specifies CASSQDGTGRAGELFF.

The rearrangement links TRBV30 to TRBJ1-2; TRBD1 is a possible D gene (5 bases). V shed 4 bases and J shed 6 bases, with 15 bases lying between them. Per the germline V gene, CDR1 is GTSNPN and CDR2 is SVGIG (reference sequence). The length of the CDR3 is 13 residues. This CDR3 reads CAWTLGGWDGYTF. The CDR3 DNA reads as TGTGCCTGGACGCTGGGGGGTTGGGATGGCTACACCTTC.

This chain joins TRBV15 and TRBJ2-1, with 11 bases that match TRBD2. CDR3 length: 15 amino acids. The germline V gene encodes CDR1 LNHNV and CDR2 YYDKDF (reference sequence). V dropped 3 bases and J dropped 10; count of bases not matched to a gene: 8. CDR3 bases: TGTGCCACCAGCAGGGACCGCCCTAGCGGGAGGGAGCAGTTCTTC. This codes for CATSRDRPSGREQFF.

The V call is TRBV5-1, the J call TRBJ2-2, with 7 bases matching TRBD2. Germline-derived CDR1 and CDR2 are SGHRS and YFSETQ. The CDR3 spans 18 residues. The V segment lost 1 base and the J segment 1 base; nucleotides outside the gene matches: 10. The CDR3 here is CASSLWPSGDLNTGELFF. In DNA, the CDR3 is TGCGCCAGCAGCTTGTGGCCTAGCGGAGACCTGAACACCGGGGAGCTGTTTTTT.

This chain links TRBV18 with TRBJ2-1, with 10 bases fitting TRBD2. The CDR3 contains 16 residues. Germline assignment: CDR1 KGHSH and CDR2 LQKENI. Trimming took 2 bases from V and 6 from J; bases not matched to a gene: 7. The CDR3 loop is CASSPEGRTSGNEQFF. In nucleotides, the CDR3 is TGTGCCAGCTCACCAGAAGGACGGACTAGCGGCAATGAGCAGTTCTTC.

V gene TRBV19 combines with J gene TRBJ1-4; no definite D call. This CDR3 comprises 13 residues. The germline V gene encodes CDR1 LNHDA and CDR2 SQIVND (reference sequence). The V end lost 5 bases, the J end lost 5 bases, and 9 bases lay between the germline ends. The CDR3 sequence: CASSSARNEKLFF. Written as DNA, the CDR3 is TGTGCCAGTAGTTCGGCCAGAAATGAAAAACTGTTTTTT.

This chain links TRBV5-5 with TRBJ1-1; TRBD1 is a possible D gene (5 bases). V lost 3 bases and J lost 0, with 12 bases in between. CDR1 is SGHKS and CDR2 is YYEKEE in the germline V gene (reference sequence). The CDR3 length is 15 residues. CDR3 in amino acids: CASSWLRQMNTEAFF. The CDR3 region has the DNA TGTGCCAGCAGCTGGCTAAGACAGATGAACACTGAAGCTTTCTTT.

The chain joins TRBV5-8 to TRBJ1-3; no clear D. Germline loops: CDR1 SGHTS, CDR2 YDEGEE. The CDR3 runs 15 residues. V gave up 1 base and J gave up 1 base, with 9 bases separating them. DNA for the CDR3: TGTGCCAGCAGCTTGCGTAGGGTTTCTGGAAACACCATATATTTT. Translated: CASSLRRVSGNTIYF.

J is TRBJ1-4 and V is TRBV5-3; D uncertain. TRBV5-3 belongs to the ORF category, with a function that is uncertain. There are 16 residues in the CDR3. The V and J ends lost 2 bases and 0 bases respectively, with 11 bases between them. CDR3 nucleotides: TGTGCCAGAAGCTTCCCCCGGGGTGCAACTAATGAAAAACTGTTTTTT. Translation gives CARSFPRGATNEKLFF.

The chain is built from TRBV28 and TRBJ1-5; TRBD1 matches 9 bases. The germline CDR1 and CDR2 sequences are MDHEN and SYDVKM. The CDR3 extends over 16 amino acids. With V trimmed by 8 bases and J by 2 bases, 10 bases remained unmatched. The CDR3 region is CASHMDRGAGNQPQHF. The CDR3 DNA sequence: TGTGCCAGCCATATGGACAGGGGTGCTGGCAATCAGCCCCAGCATTTT.

For the CDR3, the DNA is TGTGCCAGCAGCTCGATCAAAGGATACGAGCAGTACTTC. Translated, it gives CASSSIKGYEQYF. V is TRBV7-6 and J is TRBJ2-7, with D hard to call. Trimming removed 4 bases from V and 4 bases from J, with 11 bases in between. The CDR3 has 13 residues. Germline V gives CDR1 SGHVS, CDR2 FNYEAQ. Combining the CDR3 with reference TRBV7-6 and TRBJ2-7 gives the whole variable domain GAGVSQSPRYKVTKRGQDVALRCDPISGHVSLYWYRQALGQGPEFLTYFNYEAQQDKSGLPNDRFSAERPEGSISTLTIQRTEQRDSAMYRCASSSIKGYEQYFGPGTRLTVT.

The rearrangement uses TRBV29-1 and TRBJ2-6; D tentatively reads TRBD1 or TRBD2 (5 bases each). V was cut by 2 bases and J by 0 bases, with 20 bases left in between. Germline CDR1 is SQVTM and CDR2 is ANQGSEA. The CDR3 is made up of 19 amino acids. The CDR3 sequence: CSVELPFGDADSGANVLTF. CDR3 nucleotides: TGCAGCGTTGAATTGCCGTTTGGGGACGCCGACTCTGGGGCCAACGTCCTGACTTTC.

This chain joins TRBV14 and TRBJ1-2; TRBD1 might be the D (5 bases). Germline lookup yields CDR1 SGHDN and CDR2 FVKESK. Trimming stripped 3 bases from V and 5 bases from J, with 13 bases between. The CDR3 is 14 amino acids. The CDR3 DNA is TGTGCCAGCAGCCACGGGGGGGTTTTTTATGGCTACACCTTC. It specifies CASSHGGVFYGYTF.

J is TRBJ2-7 and V is TRBV7-2; 8 positions agree with TRBD2. After removal of 4 bases from V and 3 bases from J, the junction contained 5 bases not matched to a gene. Germline V gene data show CDR1 as SGHTA and CDR2 as FQGNSA. The CDR3 sequence is 14 residues long. The CDR3 nucleotides read TGTGCCAGCAGCTGGGCGGGGGGTAACTACGAGCAGTACTTC. This sequence encodes CASSWAGGNYEQYF. Complete variable domain (other parts from reference TRBV7-2 and TRBJ2-7): GAGVSQSPSNKVTEKGKDVELRCDPISGHTALYWYRQSLGQGLEFLIYFQGNSAPDKSGLPSDRFSAERTGGSVSTLTIQRTQQEDSAVYLCASSWAGGNYEQYFGPGTRLTVT.

The rearrangement joins TRBV7-9 to TRBJ2-1, with TRBD1 as a possible D gene (6 bases). Trimming pared 5 bases from V and 3 bases from J, leaving 17 bases between. CDR1 and CDR2 from the germline V gene are SEHNR and FQNEAQ (reference sequence). The CDR3 runs 16 residues. The CDR3 DNA reads TGTGCCAGCAGCCCCCCACGACAGGTTTTCTACAATGAGCAGTTCTTC. This gives the protein CASSPPRQVFYNEQFF.

The genes are TRBV27 and TRBJ1-1; 7 bases agree with TRBD1. The germline CDR1 and CDR2 sequences are MNHEY and SMNVEV (reference sequence). Germline trimming cut 0 bases from V and 5 bases from J; bases unmatched to any gene: 6. The CDR3 totals 15 residues. The CDR3 loop is CASSLSTGLGTEAFF. As DNA, the CDR3 is TGTGCCAGCAGTTTATCGACAGGGTTGGGGACTGAAGCTTTCTTT.

The V call is TRBV4-1, the J call TRBJ2-3; D unclear. CDR3 size: 17 residues. Between the trimmed V and J ends, which lost 1 base and 1 base, there was a span of 15 bases. Per germline, CDR1 MGHRA and CDR2 YSYEKL. The CDR3 here is CASSQGTDLEGTDTQYF. DNA of the CDR3: TGCGCCAGCAGCCAAGGGACCGACTTAGAGGGCACAGATACGCAGTATTTT.

The chain couples TRBV5-6 to TRBJ1-1; D gene unclear. The ends were cut back, 4 bases at V and 4 bases at J, with 17 bases in the middle. Looked up from germline, CDR1 is SGHDT and CDR2 is YYEEEE. This CDR3 is built from 15 residues. CDR3 amino acids: CASSPGFGGSTEAFF. The CDR3 DNA reads as TGTGCCAGCAGCCCGGGGTTCGGTGGCAGCACTGAAGCTTTCTTT.

The chain has TRBV2 and TRBJ2-1; D may correspond to TRBD1 or TRBD2 (5 bases each). V lost 7 bases and J lost 9, with 7 bases in between. Germline V gives CDR1 SNHLY, CDR2 FYNNEI. The length of the CDR3 is 10 residues. The CDR3 protein is CASMRGEQFF. The CDR3 nucleotides are TGTGCCAGCATGAGGGGTGAGCAGTTCTTC.

In regard to this clone: A much larger clone differs by one base, so this may be a read error. The chain carries TRBV6-4 and TRBJ2-3; maybe TRBD2 (7 bases). The CDR3 spans 18 residues. Germline loops: CDR1 MRHNA, CDR2 SNTAGT. Trimming left V 2 bases short and J 1 base short, with 19 bases between. In DNA, the CDR3 is TGTGCCAGCAGTGACGAAGTCCCCGGGGGGCGAGGCACAGATACGCAGTATTTT. It is translated as CASSDEVPGGRGTDTQYF.

A few counts support this clone. The chain carries TRBV7-9 and TRBJ2-7, with D possibly TRBD2 on 6 matching bases. Germline V gene sequence: CDR1 SEHNR, CDR2 FQNEAQ (reference sequence). CDR3 size: 13 residues. With 3 bases removed from V and 6 bases from J, the gap between germline ends came to 12 bases. CDR3 nucleotides: TGTGCCAGCAGCTTCTCGGGAGCGGGCGAGCAGTACTTC. It is translated as CASSFSGAGEQYF.

This clone turned up a few times. The chain combines TRBV27 with TRBJ2-7, with D maybe TRBD1 (6 bases). The ends were cut back, 8 bases at V and 6 bases at J, with 11 bases in the middle. This CDR3 has 11 residues. Germline-derived CDR1 and CDR2 are MNHEY and SMNVEV (reference sequence). The chain's CDR3 is CASEEGGEQYF. The DNA of the CDR3 is TGTGCCAGCGAAGAAGGGGGCGAGCAGTACTTC.

The V call is TRBV6-5, the J call TRBJ1-4, with D maybe TRBD1 (5 bases). The CDR3 totals 14 residues. V was clipped by 5 bases and J by 6 bases, with 13 bases between them. Germline-derived CDR1 and CDR2 are MNHEY and SVGAGI. The DNA of the CDR3 is TGTGCCAGCAGTGGAGAGGGGTCCTATGAAAAACTGTTTTTT. The encoded protein is CASSGEGSYEKLFF.

This chain joins TRBV9 and TRBJ2-1; 8 nucleotides line up with TRBD2. The CDR3 consists of 15 residues. CDR1 SGDLS and CDR2 YYNGEE come from the germline V gene. Unmatched junction bases numbered 3, after V lost 2 bases and J lost 2 bases. The CDR3: CASSVQAGAYNEQFF. The CDR3 coding sequence is TGTGCCAGCAGCGTCCAAGCGGGAGCCTACAATGAGCAGTTCTTC.

This clone was recorded once. This sequence joins TRBV15 and TRBJ2-7; 8 bases map to TRBD1. Germline V gene data show CDR1 as LNHNV and CDR2 as YYDKDF (reference sequence). There are 13 residues in the CDR3. V gave up 0 bases and J gave up 6 bases; unmatched junction bases: 1. The CDR3, as DNA: TGTGCCACCAGCAGAGATACAGGGGGCGAGCAGTACTTC. Translating it yields CATSRDTGGEQYF.

The J gene is TRBJ2-5, the V gene TRBV7-9, with D possibly being TRBD2 (5 bases). CDR3 length: 17 amino acids. Germline V gene lookup returns CDR1 SEHNR and CDR2 FQNEAQ (reference sequence). V was trimmed by 1 base and J by 5 bases, leaving 20 bases between them. The CDR3 sequence: CASSLEAVAVNRETQYF. DNA of the CDR3: TGTGCCAGCAGCTTAGAAGCGGTAGCAGTTAACCGGGAGACCCAGTACTTC.

The rearrangement joins TRBV6-4 to TRBJ2-1; D perhaps matches TRBD1 (6 bases). Trimming took 5 bases from V and 4 from J, leaving 15 bases between them. CDR1 and CDR2 (germline): MRHNA, SNTAGT. This CDR3 is built from 15 residues. The CDR3 sequence: CASSKGQRVYNEQFF. The CDR3 nucleotides read TGTGCCAGCAGTAAGGGACAACGAGTATACAATGAGCAGTTCTTC.

The sample holds one count of this clone. The chain joins TRBV23-1 to TRBJ2-5; 9 bases line up with TRBD1. TRBV23-1 is designated an ORF whose function remains uncertain. There are 17 residues in the CDR3. The V gene end was trimmed by 3 bases and the J gene end by 2 bases; junction bases not matched to a gene: 10. This CDR3 reads CASSQYRDRDKQETQYF. The CDR3 DNA reads as TGCGCCAGCAGTCAGTACCGGGACAGGGACAAGCAAGAGACCCAGTACTTC.